The following is a T cell receptor beta chain sequence with its context. Its matching antigen is unknown. This sample is drawn from a study of radiotherapy plus CTLA-4 blockade in lung cancer. Findings of the study overall: TCR clones from tumors expanded in blood after radiotherapy plus ipilimumab.

J gave up 1 base and V 4 bases, and 9 bases lay outside the gene matches. Germline V gene sequence: CDR1 SGHRS, CDR2 YFSETQ. The CDR3 consists of 16 residues. This table comes from immunoSEQ multiplex PCR, and its TCRdb copy is limited to in-frame clones, with some not included. The sample consists of some 100,000 clones, 78% of them appearing once. The gene calls are TRBV5-1 and TRBJ1-1; 8 bases line up with TRBD1. The sample in question was peripheral blood, obtained from a patient treated with radiotherapy plus ipilimumab. This sequence was found in a human donor with non-small cell lung cancer who had a partial response to radiotherapy plus ipilimumab. The CDR3 protein is CASSLNVRGPNTEAFF. The CDR3 nucleotides read TGCGCCAGCAGCCTAAACGTCAGGGGGCCGAACACTGAAGCTTTCTTT.